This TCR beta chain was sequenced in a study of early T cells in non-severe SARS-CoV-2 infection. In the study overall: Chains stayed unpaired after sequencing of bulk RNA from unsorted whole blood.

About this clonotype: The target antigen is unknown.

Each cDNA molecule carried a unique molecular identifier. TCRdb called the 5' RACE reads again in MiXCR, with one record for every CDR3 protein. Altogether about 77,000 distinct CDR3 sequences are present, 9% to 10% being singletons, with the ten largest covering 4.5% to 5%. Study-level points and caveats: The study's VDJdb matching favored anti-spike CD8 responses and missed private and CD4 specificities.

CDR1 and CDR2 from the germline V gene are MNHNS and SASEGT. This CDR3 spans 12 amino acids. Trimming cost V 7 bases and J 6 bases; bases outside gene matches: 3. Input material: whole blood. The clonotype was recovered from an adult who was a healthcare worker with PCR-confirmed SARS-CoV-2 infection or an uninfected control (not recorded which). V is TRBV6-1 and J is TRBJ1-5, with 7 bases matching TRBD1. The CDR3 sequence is CASNNRGQPQHF. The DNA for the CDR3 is TGTGCCAGCAATAACAGGGGTCAGCCCCAGCATTTT.